Listed below are T cell receptor beta chains from one sample, sequenced in a study of Graves' ophthalmopathy and Graves' hyperthyroidism. TCRdb reprocessed the multiplex PCR reads via MiXCR and lists one record per CDR3 protein. The sample consists of approximately 50,000 distinct CDR3 sequences, under 55% of them appearing once. Sequencing used peripheral blood. Every receptor here comes from an adult man with Graves' ophthalmopathy. CDR3s include the opening cysteine and the closing phenylalanine or tryptophan. A D gene is named only where the DNA matches it firmly. Size values are once, few and many counts, or a class for expanded clones, and some rows have none.

length	size	D	J	V	CDR3	DNA
12	NA	NA	TRBJ2-1	TRBV10-3	CATAVGGREQFF	TGTGCCACCGCGGTCGGGGGACGTGAGCAGTTCTTC
14	NA	TRBD1	TRBJ2-7	TRBV5-1	CASKFGTGGYEQYF	TGCGCTAGCAAATTCGGGACAGGGGGCTACGAGCAGTACTTC
14	NA	TRBD1	TRBJ1-2	TRBV5-1	CASSQQTGNYGYTF	TGCGCCAGCAGCCAACAGACAGGGAACTATGGCTACACCTTC
15	many	NA	TRBJ1-1	TRBV20-1	CSQKMQGRMNTEAFF	TGCAGCCAGAAGATGCAGGGCCGGATGAACACTGAAGCTTTCTTT
14	many	NA	TRBJ1-2	TRBV6-5	CASSYSGRQYGYTF	TGTGCCAGCAGTTACTCGGGCCGACAGTATGGCTACACCTTC
16	NA	TRBD1	TRBJ1-6	TRBV7-3	CASSADPGQSNSPLHF	TGTGCCAGCAGCGCCGATCCGGGACAGTCTAATTCACCCCTCCACTTT
14	many	TRBD1	TRBJ2-7	TRBV5-1	CASSLQGTAYEQYF	TGCGCCAGCAGCCTACAGGGGACCGCCTACGAGCAGTACTTC
13	NA	TRBD1	TRBJ1-2	TRBV10-3	CAIGGRGLYGYTF	TGTGCCATCGGGGGCAGGGGGCTCTATGGCTACACCTTC
14	NA	NA	TRBJ2-7	TRBV24-1	CATSPAGHGNEQYF	TGTGCCACCAGTCCCGCGGGACACGGGAACGAGCAGTACTTC
15	few	NA	TRBJ2-4	TRBV6-1	CASRSGSFSKNIQYF	TGTGCCAGCAGATCCGGGAGCTTTTCCAAAAACATTCAGTACTTC
15	many	TRBD1	TRBJ1-1	TRBV4-1	CASSRGTGFNTEAFF	TGCGCCAGCAGCCGGGGGACAGGGTTTAACACTGAAGCTTTCTTT
12	many	NA	TRBJ2-7	TRBV11-3	CASSPGVCEQYF	TGTGCCAGCAGCCCCGGGGTGTGCGAGCAGTACTTC
12	NA	NA	TRBJ2-1	TRBV5-4	CAISSPGYEQFF	TGTGCCATCAGCTCGCCCGGCTATGAGCAGTTCTTC
14	NA	NA	TRBJ2-1	TRBV2	CASSEGTASNEQFF	TGTGCCAGCAGTGAAGGGACGGCATCCAATGAGCAGTTCTTC
16	NA	TRBD2	TRBJ2-7	TRBV19	CASSKSGSGSIYEQYF	TGTGCCAGTAGTAAATCGGGTAGCGGGAGCATCTACGAGCAGTACTTC